This T cell receptor beta chain was found in a study of T cell responses to AZD1222 COVID-19 vaccine (dated by TCRdb to the early 2020s). For the wider study: AZD1222 recipients whose second dose came at about 4 weeks and those whose second dose came at about 12 weeks were combined into one group, since spike-specific TCR depth and breadth did not differ between the two schedules. TCR sequencing covered some 250 trial participants: about 210 given two doses of AZD1222 and 26 given two doses of MenACWY control vaccine. Enrollment into the trials was organized by age into subgroups of 18-55, 56-69 and 70-plus years, and those subgroups contained roughly 150, 30 and 60 TCR-sequenced participants, respectively.

Points the paper makes about the study in general: Spike-specific TCR breadth and depth rose significantly after two AZD1222 doses compared with day 0 and with MenACWY recipients. Epitopes outside the regions mutated in the B.1.351 and B.1.1.7 variants were reportedly recognized by nearly half of the unique spike-specific TCRs. Conclusions about previously exposed vaccinees are limited, since just five or six AZD1222 recipients were seropositive for SARS-CoV-2 at baseline. The vaccine-associated CD4 TCRs covered the entire spike protein, and the dominant responses fell in regions 160-218 and 743-854. Most participants were white British and females outnumbered males, and the authors suggested that clonal diversity may have been underestimated. The 56-69-year group was small, and its depth increase did not reach significance, likely because of low power. Because no day 14 peak-response samples were available, the repertoires could be characterized only after the peak T cell response.

The germline V gene provides CDR1 MDHEN and CDR2 SYDVKM. Relative to germline, V is 8 bases shorter and J is 7 bases shorter, with 18 bases between their ends. CDR3 length: 14 amino acids, cysteine to phenylalanine. The only DNA kept is the CDR3, 42 bases in frame from the first base. The time point label on this specimen signifies: baseline before first vaccination. Vaccinee samples were obtained from the UK trials COV001 and COV002, which included a single-blind randomized controlled phase 2/3 trial of AZD1222 (ChAdOx1 nCoV-19) in healthy adults. For TCRbeta chain sequencing, PBMC samples were collected from trial participants at day 0 and at day 28 after the second dose. The CDR3 regions of human TCRbeta chains were analyzed by immunosequencing. The original methods were these. TCRs in the repertoires were compared against a reference library of SARS-CoV-2-specific TCRs that had been generated with the MIRA antigen-specificity platform. Breadth was defined as the fraction of unique TCRs that were SARS-CoV-2-associated. Depth was defined as the fraction of total T cells that were SARS-CoV-2-associated. Each spike-specific TCR was assigned to its reactive spike region and to a CD4 or CD8 class using the MIRA data. Log10-transformed breadth and depth values were compared by one-way ANOVA with Sidak's multiple comparisons tests. The table comes from immuneACCESS by way of TCRdb, which keeps in-frame sequences with V and J called. Part of the clones is missing from these tables; in studies checked, under half for an unresolved V gene and the rest for unknown reasons. V and J calls and clone size are given by that table; D and trimming were obtained from the DNA. The table for this sample lists about 130,000 clones; about 86% of them were counted only once. The ten biggest clones cover 9% to 15% of the sample.

In the case of this clone: What antigen it recognizes has not been identified. Base qualities are missing; no much larger clone stands one base away.

The sequence is built from TRBV28 and TRBJ2-4; 5 matching bases give a weak D call of TRBD2. The sequencing here drew on peripheral blood, taken on day 0 of AZD1222 vaccination. The source is an adult in good health. In nucleotides, the sequence is TGTGCCAGCGCCCCCCCAATGCCGGGGAACATTCAGTACTTC. It is translated as CASAPPMPGNIQYF.